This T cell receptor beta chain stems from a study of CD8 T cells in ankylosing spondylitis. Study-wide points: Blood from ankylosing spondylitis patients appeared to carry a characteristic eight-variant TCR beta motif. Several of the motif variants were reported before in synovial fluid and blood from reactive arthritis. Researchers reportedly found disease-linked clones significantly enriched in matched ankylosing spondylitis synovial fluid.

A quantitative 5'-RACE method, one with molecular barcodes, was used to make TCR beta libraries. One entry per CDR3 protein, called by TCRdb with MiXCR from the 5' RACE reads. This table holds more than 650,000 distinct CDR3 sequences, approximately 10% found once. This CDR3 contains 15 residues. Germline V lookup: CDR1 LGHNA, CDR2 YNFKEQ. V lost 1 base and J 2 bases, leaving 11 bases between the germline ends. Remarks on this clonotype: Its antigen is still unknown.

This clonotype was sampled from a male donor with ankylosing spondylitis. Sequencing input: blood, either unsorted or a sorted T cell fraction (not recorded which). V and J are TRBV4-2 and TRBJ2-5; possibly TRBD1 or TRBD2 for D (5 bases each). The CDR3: CASSQAPGLQETQYF. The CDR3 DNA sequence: TGTGCCAGCAGCCAAGCTCCGGGGCTTCAAGAGACCCAGTACTTC.